This passage covers 20 T cell receptor beta chains from one sample sequenced in a study of T cell responses to AZD1222 COVID-19 vaccine. Measured with immunoSEQ multiplex PCR; TCRdb has only the in-frame clones, and not every one. The repertoire holds some 120,000 clones, with around 87% as singletons. Source: peripheral blood, taken on day 0 of AZD1222 vaccination. Receptors originate from an adult in good health.

The J gene is TRBJ2-1, the V gene TRBV7-8, with 12 nucleotides matching TRBD2. The germline V gene encodes CDR1 SGHVS and CDR2 FQNEAQ. V lost 5 bases, J lost 4 bases, and 3 bases stayed unmatched. The CDR3 runs 15 residues. The CDR3 sequence: CASSGGLAGYNEQFF. Here the CDR3 DNA reads TGTGCCAGCAGCGGGGGACTAGCGGGTTACAATGAGCAGTTCTTC.

The gene calls are TRBV7-8 and TRBJ1-2; D remains unclear. The CDR3 is 15 residues long. The germline gives CDR1 SGHVS, CDR2 FQNEAQ. V shed 5 bases and J shed 0 bases, with 13 bases lying between them. The CDR3 protein is CASSHRRTTNYGYTF. The CDR3 nucleotides read TGTGCCAGCAGCCATAGACGGACTACTAACTATGGCTACACCTTC.

The chain carries TRBV28 and TRBJ1-5, with no clear D. From germline, CDR1 is MDHEN and CDR2 SYDVKM. The CDR3 is 13 residues long. Trimming stripped 2 bases from V and 4 bases from J, with 6 bases between. The CDR3 here is CASSLGINQPQHF. In DNA form, the CDR3 reads TGTGCCAGCAGTTTAGGGATTAATCAGCCCCAGCATTTT.

V gene TRBV5-1 combines with J gene TRBJ2-3; possibly TRBD1 for D (6 bases). The CDR3 consists of 14 residues. V was shortened by 1 base and J by 4 bases, with 10 bases between the two germline ends. The germline V gene has CDR1 SGHRS and CDR2 YFSETQ. CDR3 residues: CASSLQGSADTQYF. CDR3 sequence (DNA): TGCGCCAGCAGCTTGCAGGGGAGCGCAGATACGCAGTATTTT.

This clone was detected once. This chain joins TRBV9 and TRBJ2-1; D is undetermined. With 1 base removed from V and 8 bases from J, the gap between germline ends came to 16 bases. The CDR3 spans 15 residues. Germline lookup yields CDR1 SGDLS and CDR2 YYNGEE. CDR3 sequence reads: CASSVNPRTHDEQFF. The DNA for the CDR3 is TGTGCCAGCAGCGTAAATCCACGGACCCACGATGAGCAGTTCTTC.

The genes are TRBV7-2 and TRBJ1-5, with D unclear. The germline V and J ends were trimmed by 1 base and 3 bases, with 16 bases remaining between them. Germline V gene lookup returns CDR1 SGHTA and CDR2 FQGNSA. This CDR3 is 17 amino acids long. The CDR3 is CASSLVGGPSLNQPQHF. The CDR3 DNA follows: TGTGCCAGCAGCTTAGTGGGAGGTCCCTCCCTCAATCAGCCCCAGCATTTT. Based on the CDR3 plus reference TRBV7-2 and TRBJ1-5, the full variable domain is GAGVSQSPSNKVTEKGKDVELRCDPISGHTALYWYRQSLGQGLEFLIYFQGNSAPDKSGLPSDRFSAERTGGSVSTLTIQRTQQEDSAVYLCASSLVGGPSLNQPQHFGDGTRLSIL.

The CDR3 loop is CASSKREEGVRGTEAFF. CDR3 nucleotides: TGCGCCAGCAGCAAAAGGGAGGAGGGGGTACGCGGGACTGAAGCTTTCTTT. The chain uses TRBV4-3 and TRBJ1-1, with D possibly TRBD1 on 6 matching bases. V lost 5 bases to trimming and J lost 5 bases, with 24 bases between them. The CDR3 spans 17 residues. Germline V CDR1 and CDR2: LGHNA, YSLEER.

J is TRBJ2-4 and V is TRBV3-1 (or the pseudogene TRBV3-2); D is undetermined. Between the trimmed V and J ends, which lost 4 bases and 0 bases, there was a span of 13 bases. The CDR3 totals 16 residues. The germline V gene has CDR1 LGHDT and CDR2 YNNKEL (reference sequence). CDR3 sequence reads: CASSLYLGLAKNIQYF. The CDR3 region has the DNA TGTGCCAGCAGCCTATACCTTGGCTTAGCCAAAAACATTCAGTACTTC.

Remarks on this clone: The sample contains more than one DNA sequence encoding this CDR3. This chain connects TRBV6-6 to TRBJ2-1; TRBD2 is a possible D gene (5 bases). The V end was cut by 0 bases, the J end by 4 bases, with 7 bases between. Germline-derived CDR1 and CDR2 are MNHNY and SVGAGI (reference sequence). This CDR3 comprises 14 residues. CDR3 loop: CASSYSRVYNEQFF. The CDR3 nucleotides read TGTGCCAGCAGTTACTCGAGGGTTTACAATGAGCAGTTCTTC.

V gene TRBV3-1 (or the pseudogene TRBV3-2) combines with J gene TRBJ2-5; D possibly uses TRBD1 or TRBD2 (5 bases each). Trimming left V 3 bases short and J 7 bases short, with 15 bases between. Germline assignment: CDR1 LGHDT and CDR2 YNNKEL (reference sequence). This CDR3 has 14 amino acids. The CDR3 spells CASSQGRFRVTQYF. The CDR3 region has the DNA TGTGCCAGCAGCCAGGGACGGTTCCGGGTGACCCAGTACTTC.

This rearrangement joins TRBV30 to TRBJ1-2; TRBD1 agrees at 10 bases. The V gene's germline CDR1 is GTSNPN and CDR2 SVGIG (reference sequence). The CDR3 has 13 residues. Trimming took 5 bases from V and 8 from J; bases not matched to a gene: 8. The CDR3 region has the DNA TGTGCCTGGGGGGGACAGGGGTATCGGGGCTACACCTTC. Protein sequence: CAWGGQGYRGYTF.

This chain uses TRBV30 with TRBJ2-7; 8 bases line up with TRBD1. CDR1 and CDR2 (germline): GTSNPN, SVGIG (reference sequence). The junction had 5 bases not matched to a gene; V was cut back by 3 bases and J by 7 bases. The CDR3 loop spans 12 amino acids. CDR3 bases: TGTGCCTGGAGCGAGACAGGGGTTGAGCAGTACTTC. This translates into CAWSETGVEQYF.

CDR3 region: CAIREGTGAGNTIYF. The DNA of the CDR3 is TGTGCCATCAGAGAAGGGACAGGGGCCGGAAACACCATATATTTT. The V call is TRBV10-3, the J call TRBJ1-3; 10 bases are shared with TRBD1. The CDR3 is made up of 15 amino acids. Per germline, CDR1 ENHRY and CDR2 SYGVKD. The V gene end was trimmed by 6 bases and the J gene end by 4 bases; junction bases not matched to a gene: 6.

The chain is built from TRBV5-1 and TRBJ2-3, with 7 bases that match TRBD2. This CDR3 is 16 amino acids long. Germline V gives CDR1 SGHRS, CDR2 YFSETQ. V shed 7 bases, J shed 6 bases, and the junction held 17 bases outside the gene matches. Here the CDR3 reads CASARGEAHRGDTQYF. CDR3 bases: TGCGCCAGCGCCCGGGGGGAGGCACACCGGGGGGATACGCAGTATTTT. Combining the CDR3 with reference TRBV5-1 and TRBJ2-3 gives the whole variable domain KAGVTQTPRYLIKTRGQQVTLSCSPISGHRSVSWYQQTPGQGLQFLFEYFSETQRNKGNFPGRFSGRQFSNSRSEMNVSTLELGDSALYLCASARGEAHRGDTQYFGPGTRLTVL.

The chain combines TRBV7-2 with TRBJ2-3; no clear D gene. The germline V and J ends were trimmed by 5 bases and 6 bases, with 12 bases remaining between them. CDR3 length equals 13 residues. In germline, CDR1 is SGHTA, CDR2 FQGNSA. CDR3 sequence: CASSRTSGDTQYF. The CDR3 coding sequence is TGTGCCAGCAGCAGAACCAGTGGGGATACGCAGTATTTT.

The chain links TRBV12-3 or TRBV12-4 to TRBJ1-2, with 9 nucleotides matching TRBD1. Unmatched junction bases numbered 6, after V lost 5 bases and J lost 8 bases. This CDR3 contains 13 residues. The CDR3 region is CASSAQGARGYTF. The CDR3 nucleotides read TGTGCCAGCAGTGCACAGGGGGCGCGGGGCTACACCTTC.

Only one count was recorded for this clone. The rearrangement joins TRBV7-3 to TRBJ2-3, with 9 bases aligning to TRBD2. There are 16 residues in the CDR3. Germline V lookup: CDR1 SGHTA, CDR2 FQGTGA. J gave up 2 bases and V 5 bases, and 8 bases lay outside the gene matches. CDR3 bases: TGTGCCAGCAGCCCGGGGACTAGCTTTGACACAGATACGCAGTATTTT. It translates to CASSPGTSFDTDTQYF.

The V and J genes are TRBV7-9 and TRBJ2-5, with D tentatively TRBD1 (7 bases). The CDR3 extends over 17 amino acids. Trimming cost V 8 bases and J 4 bases, with 26 bases left between them. From germline, CDR1 is SEHNR and CDR2 FQNEAQ (reference sequence). The CDR3 region is CASAADAGGTHPETQYF. In DNA, the CDR3 is TGTGCCAGCGCCGCGGATGCAGGGGGGACCCACCCAGAGACCCAGTACTTC.

This clone came up once. DNA for the CDR3: TGTGCCATCGGGACAGGGACCGGGTTAGAGCAGTACTTC. Amino acid sequence: CAIGTGTGLEQYF. The chain combines TRBV10-3 with TRBJ2-7, with TRBD1 matching 9 bases. Germline CDR1 ENHRY, CDR2 SYGVKD. The ends lost 8 bases at V and 7 bases at J; junction bases unmatched: 9. The CDR3 is 13 amino acids.

The V and J genes are TRBV5-6 and TRBJ2-3; tentative D call: TRBD2 (6 bases). The CDR3 extends over 17 amino acids. Germline lookup yields CDR1 SGHDT and CDR2 YYEEEE. The germline V and J ends were trimmed by 4 bases and 6 bases, with 24 bases remaining between them. The chain's CDR3 is CASSDSLTGVLFDTQYF. The CDR3 DNA follows: TGTGCCAGCAGCGACAGTCTGACGGGAGTATTATTTGATACGCAGTATTTT.